The next 8 T cell receptor beta chains were all read from a single sample in a study of T cells in women clearing cervical HPV infection (dated by TCRdb to between 2018 and 2020). The library was built by means of the immunoSEQ multiplex PCR assay. In TCRdb, the immuneACCESS table is reduced to in-frame sequences with V and J assigned. These tables do not hold every clone; where another copy was compared, an unresolved V gene accounts for under half, and the others remain unexplained. The data table for this sample lists around 39,000 clones. The biggest ten clones account for 3.7% of the sample. Input material: blood buffy coat. These receptors all come from a woman between 18 and 70 years old with a cervical HPV16 infection that either progressed to CIN3+ or cleared (not recorded which).

About this clone itself: The read stops 3 residues short of the end of the CDR3; the missing end is completed from the germline J gene. The chain uses TRBV7-9 and TRBJ1-2, with D unresolved. The length of the CDR3 is 15 residues. Germline V gene lookup returns CDR1 SEHNR and CDR2 FQNEAQ (reference sequence). The covered CDR3 bases are TGTGCCAGCACCGCGCCGAGCGATCCCTCCTACGAC. It codes for CASTAPSDPSYD. The CDR3 in full is CASTAPSDPSYDYTF.

Concerning this clone itself: Read coverage stops 3 residues before the CDR3 terminus; the germline J gene supplies the remainder. V usage is TRBV6-1 and J usage is TRBJ2-7; weak D call: TRBD2 (5 bases). The CDR3 loop spans 15 amino acids. The germline CDR1 and CDR2 sequences are MNHNS and SASEGT. Deletions cut 2 bases from V and 0 bases from J, with 11 bases between. The covered CDR3 bases are TGTGCCAGCAGTGAAATGAGCGGCAGCTCCTACGAG. Amino acid sequence: CASSEMSGSSYE. The full CDR3 protein is CASSEMSGSSYEQYF.

As to this clone: With the read ending 3 residues before the CDR3 end, the germline J gene is used to fill in that end. The rearrangement links TRBV4-1 to TRBJ1-6; TRBD1 matches at 7 bases. This CDR3 is built from 16 residues. The germline CDR1 and CDR2 sequences are MGHRA and YSYEKL. Unmatched junction bases numbered 9, after V lost 2 bases and J lost 8 bases. The CDR3 bases that were read are TGCGCCAGCAGCCAACCCAGACAGGGAAGAGATTCACCC. This codes for CASSQPRQGRDSP. The full CDR3 is CASSQPRQGRDSPLHF.

Of note for this clone: The read terminates 3 residues before the CDR3 end, so the remaining end is supplied by the germline J gene. This rearrangement joins TRBV12-3 or TRBV12-4 to TRBJ2-6, with a weak D call TRBD1 (7 bases). The V and J ends lost 6 bases and 3 bases respectively, with 18 bases between them. The CDR3 spans 17 residues. Partial CDR3 DNA: TGTGCCAGCAGCTTTTTGCAGGGGGGCGGTGGGGCCAACGTC. Residues: CASSFLQGGGGANV. The full CDR3 sequence reads CASSFLQGGGGANVLTF.

With respect to this clone: The read comes to an end 3 residues before the CDR3 does, leaving the germline J gene to fill in the end. The V gene is TRBV5-1, the J gene TRBJ2-3, with 8 bases fitting TRBD1. This CDR3 is built from 15 residues. Germline CDR1 is SGHRS and CDR2 is YFSETQ. J was trimmed by 6 bases and V by 0 bases; bases with no gene match: 6. The CDR3 DNA, read in part, is TGCGCCAGCAGCTTGGCCCGGACAGGGTACGATACG. This encodes CASSLARTGYDT. In full, the CDR3 is CASSLARTGYDTQYF.

On this clone: The read is 3 residues too short to cover the CDR3 end, so that end is filled in from the germline J gene. The chain links TRBV7-2 to TRBJ1-2, with 8 nucleotides matching TRBD1. Germline V gene data show CDR1 as SGHTA and CDR2 as FQGNSA. The CDR3 covers 14 residues. CDR3 in amino acids: CASSLAARGQGYTF. The part of the CDR3 DNA that was read is TGTGCCAGCAGCTTAGCGGCCAGGGGGCAAGGC.

About this clone: The CDR3 end lies 3 residues beyond the end of the read and is filled in from the germline J gene. The J gene is TRBJ1-2, the V gene TRBV19; 8 positions match TRBD1. V lost 3 bases to trimming and J lost 6 bases; unmatched junction nucleotides: 15. This CDR3 is built from 17 residues. Per the germline V gene, CDR1 is LNHDA and CDR2 is SQIVND (reference sequence). CDR3: CASSISWDRRVPDGYTF. CDR3 DNA (partial): TGTGCCAGTAGTATTAGCTGGGACAGGCGAGTTCCCGATGGC.

Comment on this clone: The read terminates 3 residues ahead of where the CDR3 ends, so the germline J gene completes it. This rearrangement joins TRBV30 to TRBJ1-2; no clear D gene. The CDR3 extends over 11 amino acids. Germline assignment: CDR1 GTSNPN and CDR2 SVGIG (reference sequence). Deletions cut 2 bases from V and 7 bases from J, with 8 bases between. This CDR3 reads CAWSIESGYTF. The sequenced part of the CDR3 DNA is TGTGCCTGGAGTATAGAAAGTGGC.